This T cell receptor beta chain was recovered during a study of vaccination effects on CD4 cells after COVID-19. Pools of viral peptides were used by the ViraFEST assay to expand antigen-specific CD4+ T cells ahead of sequencing. Investigators separated out CD4+ T cells once less than 11 days of culture had passed. Two doses of BNT162b2 or mRNA-1273 vaccine were administered to participants. Some clones are missing from TCRdb's copy, which holds only in-frame ones; the method was immunoSEQ multiplex PCR. This sample has about 59,000 clones, with 78% found just once. The length of the CDR3 is 16 residues. The trim removed 0 bases at V and 8 bases at J, leaving 4 bases unmatched. CDR1 SGHRS and CDR2 YFSETQ come from the germline V gene. Details on this clone: Its antigen is not known.

The material was CD4+ T cells from PBMCs cultured with HCoV-OC43 spike peptides, obtained after COVID-19 vaccination. Noted subset: HCoV-OC43 spike overlapping peptide pool stimulation. The TCR originated in a human donor who received a COVID-19 vaccine. This sequence joins TRBV5-1 and TRBJ2-1, with 14 bases matching TRBD2. CDR3 sequence: CASSLGLAGGPDEQFF. The CDR3 DNA reads TGCGCCAGCAGCTTGGGACTAGCGGGGGGGCCCGATGAGCAGTTCTTC.